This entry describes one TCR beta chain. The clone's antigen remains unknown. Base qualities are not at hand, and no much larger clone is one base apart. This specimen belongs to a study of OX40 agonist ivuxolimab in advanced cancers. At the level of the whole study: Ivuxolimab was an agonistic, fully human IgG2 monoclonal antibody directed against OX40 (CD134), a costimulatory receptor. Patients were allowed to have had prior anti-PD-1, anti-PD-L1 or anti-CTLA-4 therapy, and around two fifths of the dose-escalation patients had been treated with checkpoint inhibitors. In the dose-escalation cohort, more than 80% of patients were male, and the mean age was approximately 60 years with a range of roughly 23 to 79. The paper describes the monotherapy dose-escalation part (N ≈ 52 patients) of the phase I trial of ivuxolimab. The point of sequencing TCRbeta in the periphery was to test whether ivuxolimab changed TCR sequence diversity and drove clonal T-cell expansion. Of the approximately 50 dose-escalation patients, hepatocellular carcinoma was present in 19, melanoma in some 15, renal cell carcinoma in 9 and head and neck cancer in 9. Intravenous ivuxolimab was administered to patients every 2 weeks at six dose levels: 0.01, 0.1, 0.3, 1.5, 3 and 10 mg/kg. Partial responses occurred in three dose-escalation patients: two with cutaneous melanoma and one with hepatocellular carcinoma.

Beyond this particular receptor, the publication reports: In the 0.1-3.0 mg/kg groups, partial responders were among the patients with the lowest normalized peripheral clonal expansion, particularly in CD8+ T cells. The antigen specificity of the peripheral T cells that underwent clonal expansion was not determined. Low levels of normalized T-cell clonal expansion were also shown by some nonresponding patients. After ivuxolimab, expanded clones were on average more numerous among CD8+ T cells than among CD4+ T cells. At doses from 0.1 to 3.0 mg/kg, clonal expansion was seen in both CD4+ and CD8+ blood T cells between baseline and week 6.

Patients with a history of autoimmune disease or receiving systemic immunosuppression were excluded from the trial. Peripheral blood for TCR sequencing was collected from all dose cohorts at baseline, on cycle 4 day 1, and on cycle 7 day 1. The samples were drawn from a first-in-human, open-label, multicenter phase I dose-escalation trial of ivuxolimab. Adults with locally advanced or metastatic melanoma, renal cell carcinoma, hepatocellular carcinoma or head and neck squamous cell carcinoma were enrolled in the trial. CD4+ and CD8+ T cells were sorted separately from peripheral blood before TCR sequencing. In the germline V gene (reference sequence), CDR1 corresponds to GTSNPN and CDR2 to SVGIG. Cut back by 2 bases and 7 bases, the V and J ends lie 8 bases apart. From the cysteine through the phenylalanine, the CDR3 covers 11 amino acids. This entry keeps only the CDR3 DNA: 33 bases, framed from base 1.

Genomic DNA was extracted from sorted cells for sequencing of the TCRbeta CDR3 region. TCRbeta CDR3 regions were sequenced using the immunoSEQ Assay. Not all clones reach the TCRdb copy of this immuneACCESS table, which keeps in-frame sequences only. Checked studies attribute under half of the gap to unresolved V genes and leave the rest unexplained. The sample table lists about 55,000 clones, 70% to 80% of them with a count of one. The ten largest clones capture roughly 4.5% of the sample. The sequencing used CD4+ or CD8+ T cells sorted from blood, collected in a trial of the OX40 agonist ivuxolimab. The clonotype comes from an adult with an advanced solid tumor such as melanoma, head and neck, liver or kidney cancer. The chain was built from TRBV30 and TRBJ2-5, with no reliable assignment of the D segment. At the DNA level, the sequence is TGTGCCTGGAGTCTTGGCCGGACCCAGTACTTC. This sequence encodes CAWSLGRTQYF.